These 8 T cell receptor beta chains came from one sample sequenced in a study of cytomegalovirus exposure and HLA in healthy donors. The assay was immunoSEQ multiplex PCR, and TCRdb's table has in-frame clones only and misses some. Of approximately 56,000 clones listed, 90% to 95% are singletons. Sequenced input: PBMCs. These receptors all stem from a man between 18 and 29 years old in good health and CMV-seronegative.

A single count supports this clone. This rearrangement joins TRBV19 to TRBJ2-1; TRBD2 aligns across 9 bases. CDR3 length: 16 residues. Germline trimming cut 6 bases from V and 5 bases from J; bases unmatched to any gene: 11. CDR1 is LNHDA, CDR2 SQIVND, per germline (reference sequence). CDR3 DNA sequence: TGTGCCAGTAGGGGTGAGCGGGAGGAGATCGACAATGAGCAGTTCTTC. This codes for CASRGEREEIDNEQFF.

The genes are TRBV13 and TRBJ1-2; D gene uncertain. The CDR3 sequence is 12 residues long. V was clipped by 7 bases and J by 2 bases, with 8 bases between them. Germline CDR1 PRHDT, CDR2 FYEKMQ (reference sequence). For the CDR3, the DNA is TGTGCCAGCACCAGTGCAAACTATGGCTACACCTTC. It is translated as CASTSANYGYTF.

The genes are TRBV27 and TRBJ2-1, with D possibly matching TRBD2 (5 bases). Per germline, CDR1 MNHEY and CDR2 SMNVEV (reference sequence). This CDR3 has 16 amino acids. Trimming cost V 2 bases and J 1 base, with 12 bases left between them. In DNA, the CDR3 is TGTGCCAGCAGTTTAGCGGACTGGGGATCCTACAATGAGCAGTTCTTC. Translated, it gives CASSLADWGSYNEQFF.

V is TRBV11-2 and J is TRBJ2-5; 11 bases fit TRBD1. The ends lost 0 bases at V and 4 bases at J; junction bases unmatched: 13. Germline V CDR1 and CDR2: SGHAT, FQNNGV. CDR3 size: 19 residues. This CDR3 reads CASSLDDAYTGTGGETQYF. CDR3 coding DNA: TGTGCCAGCAGCTTAGATGATGCGTACACCGGGACAGGGGGAGAGACCCAGTACTTC.

The CDR3 spells CASSSLRGGEAFF. The CDR3, as DNA: TGTGCCAGCAGTTCCCTCCGCGGAGGTGAAGCTTTCTTT. V is TRBV7-2 and J is TRBJ1-1, with D hard to call. The ends were cut back, 6 bases at V and 7 bases at J, with 15 bases in the middle. The V gene's germline CDR1 is SGHTA and CDR2 FQGNSA. The CDR3 has 13 residues.

This clone was observed a few times. J is TRBJ1-2 and V is TRBV5-1; TRBD1 agrees at 7 bases. Per germline, CDR1 SGHRS and CDR2 YFSETQ. The CDR3 consists of 13 residues. The junction had 5 bases not matched to a gene; V was cut back by 3 bases and J by 6 bases. The CDR3, as DNA: TGCGCCAGCAGCTCCGGGACAGCGCATGGCTACACCTTC. This encodes CASSSGTAHGYTF. The variable domain in full, with the rest retrieved from reference TRBV5-1 and TRBJ1-2, is KAGVTQTPRYLIKTRGQQVTLSCSPISGHRSVSWYQQTPGQGLQFLFEYFSETQRNKGNFPGRFSGRQFSNSRSEMNVSTLELGDSALYLCASSSGTAHGYTFGSGTRLTVV.

The chain combines TRBV7-9 with TRBJ1-1, with a possible D match to TRBD1 (5 bases). Trimming removed 3 bases from V and 0 bases from J, with 8 bases in between. The CDR3 is 14 residues long. Looked up from germline, CDR1 is SEHNR and CDR2 is FQNEAQ (reference sequence). CDR3 residues: CASSLGLMNTEAFF. CDR3 sequence (DNA): TGTGCCAGCAGCTTGGGGCTAATGAACACTGAAGCTTTCTTT.

The chain uses TRBV19 and TRBJ1-2; 8 bases are a match to TRBD1. V shed 5 bases and J 4 bases; nucleotides not matched to a gene: 15. The CDR3 spans 17 residues. Per germline, CDR1 LNHDA and CDR2 SQIVND (reference sequence). This chain's CDR3 is CASSLIGQGPVVYGYTF. The CDR3 DNA reads TGTGCCAGTAGTCTGATTGGACAGGGTCCGGTCGTCTATGGCTACACCTTC.